This TCR beta chain is drawn from a study of beta chain features in type 1 diabetes. The overall study: In age, gender and cell yields, patients were similar to healthy donors. Study observations and caveats: There were fewer insertions and more deletions at the VDJ junctions of type 1 diabetes patients. For TCRB rearrangement, an influence of HLA type remained unresolved here.

A single heparinised draw of about 120 mL on average was taken per donor. The CDR3 is 14 amino acids. CDR1 and CDR2 from the germline V gene are MNHEY and SVGAGI. The V end lost 10 bases, the J end lost 6 bases, and 18 bases lay between the germline ends. This clone has more than one count but fewer than ten. Its specificity is not known. Expressed TCRB transcripts were sequenced, since all the RNA that had been isolated was reverse transcribed. Profiled with immunoSEQ multiplex PCR; TCRdb holds only in-frame clones, not every one. The table has fewer than 900,000 clones, about a sixth seen once. Sequenced input: naive CD4+ T cells from blood. This receptor was identified in a woman between 18 and 29 years old in good health. The chain has TRBV6-5 and TRBJ2-2; TRBD1 is a possible D gene (6 bases). The CDR3 coding sequence is TGTGCCACCCGGGCAGGGGTTGCCTCCGGGGAGCTGTTTTTT. Amino acid sequence: CATRAGVASGELFF.